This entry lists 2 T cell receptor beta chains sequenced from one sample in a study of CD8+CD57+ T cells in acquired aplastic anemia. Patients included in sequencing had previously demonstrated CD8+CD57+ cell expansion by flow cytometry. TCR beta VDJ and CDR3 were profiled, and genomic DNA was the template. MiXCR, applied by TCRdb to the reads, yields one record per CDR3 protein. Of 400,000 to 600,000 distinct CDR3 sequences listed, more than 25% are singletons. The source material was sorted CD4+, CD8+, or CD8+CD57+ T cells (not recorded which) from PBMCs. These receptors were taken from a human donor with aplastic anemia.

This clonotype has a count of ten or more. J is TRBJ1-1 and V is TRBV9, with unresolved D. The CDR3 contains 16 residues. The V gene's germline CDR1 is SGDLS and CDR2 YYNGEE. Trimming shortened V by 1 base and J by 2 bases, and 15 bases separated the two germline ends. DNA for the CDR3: TGTGCCAGCAGCGTACCCCCAAGGGCCGTTAACACTGAAGCTTTCTTT. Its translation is CASSVPPRAVNTEAFF.

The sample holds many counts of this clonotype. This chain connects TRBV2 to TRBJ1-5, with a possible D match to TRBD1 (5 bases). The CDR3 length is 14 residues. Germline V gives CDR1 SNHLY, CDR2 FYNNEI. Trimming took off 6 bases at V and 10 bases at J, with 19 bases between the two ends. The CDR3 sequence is CASSDGAPGQPQHF. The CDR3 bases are TGTGCCAGCAGCGATGGGGCTCCAGGACAACCCCAGCATTTT.